This T cell receptor beta chain emerged from a study of T cells expressing NK-cell markers. Study information: It was sorted CD3+CD56+NKG2C+, CD3+CD56+NKG2C- and CD3+CD56-NKG2C+ T cells that supplied the TCR beta repertoires. Serological testing identified seven of the eight sequenced donors as HCMV-seropositive and one as seronegative.

UMI-tagged 5'RACE template switching yielded the TCR beta cDNA. TCRdb reprocessed the 5' RACE reads, with one entry per CDR3 protein and no DNA. The repertoire table contains a few hundred thousand distinct CDR3 sequences. Note on this clonotype: Antigen specificity is unknown.

The CDR3 loop spans 14 amino acids. Germline loops: CDR1 MNHEY, CDR2 SMNVEV (reference sequence). Findings and caveats of the study: In a handful of donors, dominant clonotypes made up 28.3-60.1% of CD3+CD56-NKG2C+ cells.

The chain employs TRBV27 and TRBJ2-1; the TRBD1 assignment by TCRdb is unverifiable without DNA. What was sequenced was blood T cells: a sorted CD56 or NKG2C T cell subset, CD4+ or CD8+ T cells, or bulk PBMC T cells (not recorded which). This sequence originates from a woman aged 50 to 65 in good health. The CDR3 protein is CASSRDRGSNEQFF.